Listed below are T cell receptor beta chains from one sample, sequenced in a study of blood T cell repertoires in COVID-19. Method: immunoSEQ multiplex PCR; TCRdb's copy keeps in-frame clones and lacks some. The sample records about 87,000 clones, 75% being singletons. Sequencing used peripheral blood. Every receptor here comes from a woman aged 45-65 years with acute or convalescent COVID-19. CDR3s include the opening cysteine and the closing phenylalanine or tryptophan. The D gene is left open where the match is weak. Rows may omit the clone size; those that give it use once, few, many or a size class.

.,TRBV3-1/TRBV3-2,few,13,TRBJ1-1,TGTGCCAGCAGCCAAGTTAGTTACACTGAAGCTTTCTTT,CASSQVSYTEAFF
TRBD1,TRBV7-8,.,17,TRBJ1-2,TGTGCCAGCAGCTTAGCGAGGGGGACAGGGCTGGCCTATGGCTACACCTTC,CASSLARGTGLAYGYTF
TRBD2,TRBV28,.,15,TRBJ2-7,TGTGCCAGCAGTTGGCAACCGGGACTAGCGTACGAGCAGTACTTC,CASSWQPGLAYEQYF
TRBD1,TRBV4-1,.,14,TRBJ1-1,TGCGCCAGCAGCCACCAGACAGGGGAAGTGAAAGCTTTCTTT,CASSHQTGEVKAFF
.,TRBV15,.,13,TRBJ2-7,TGTGCCACCAGCAGAGACCAGGGCTACGAGCAGTACTTC,CATSRDQGYEQYF
TRBD1,TRBV19,.,16,TRBJ1-2,TGTGCCAGTAGTTCCCCTCCCCCCGACAGGGCCAAAGGCTACACCTTC,CASSSPPPDRAKGYTF
.,TRBV6-5,.,14,TRBJ1-4,TGTGCTGCCAGGGCCTTAGCAACTAATGAAAAACTGTTTTTT,CAARALATNEKLFF
.,TRBV6-5,.,12,TRBJ2-1,TGTGCCAGCAGTTACTCGAGGCACGAGCAGTTCTTC,CASSYSRHEQFF
.,TRBV9,.,12,TRBJ2-1,TGTGCCAGCAGCGTAGGGGGGGATGAGCAGTTCTTC,CASSVGGDEQFF
.,TRBV6-5,.,14,TRBJ2-1,TGTGCCAGCAGCCGGCGGGAATCCTACAATGAGCAGTTCTTC,CASSRRESYNEQFF
TRBD1,TRBV5-1,once,17,TRBJ1-1,TGCGCCAGCAGCCCCGGGGGGGGACAGCTTATGAACACTGAAGCTTTCTTT,CASSPGGGQLMNTEAFF
TRBD1,TRBV2,.,14,TRBJ1-2,TGTGCCAGCAGTGGCGACAGGGGGACCCATGGCTACACCTTC,CASSGDRGTHGYTF
TRBD2,TRBV7-9,once,19,TRBJ2-3,TGTGCCAGCAGCCCTAACCCCACTTCGCGGGGGGCACACACAGATACGCAGTATTTT,CASSPNPTSRGAHTDTQYF
.,TRBV5-6,.,13,TRBJ1-2,TGTGCCAGCAGCCCCCCGGGGGTTTATGGCTACACCTTC,CASSPPGVYGYTF
.,TRBV6-5,.,11,TRBJ2-2,TGTGCCAGCAGTCGGTTCGGGGAGCTGTTTTTT,CASSRFGELFF
.,TRBV14,.,16,TRBJ1-1,TGTGCCAGCAGCCAAGTCCAGACTACTATCAACACTGAAGCTTTCTTT,CASSQVQTTINTEAFF
.,TRBV10-3,.,11,TRBJ1-3,TGTGCCATCTACTCTGGAAACACCATATATTTT,CAIYSGNTIYF
TRBD1,TRBV7-3,.,15,TRBJ2-3,TGTGCCAGCAGCCCGACAGGGGCTGGGTCAGATACGCAGTATTTT,CASSPTGAGSDTQYF
.,TRBV7-3,few,16,TRBJ2-1,TGTGCCAGCAGCTTAAACGGGGTCAACTCCTACAATGAGCAGTTCTTC,CASSLNGVNSYNEQFF
.,TRBV10-3,.,15,TRBJ1-2,TGTGCCATCAGTGAGCTAGTTGGAACTAACTATGGCTACACCTTC,CAISELVGTNYGYTF
.,TRBV29-1,few,14,TRBJ1-1,TGCAGCGTTGAAGCGCAGGACTTAAACACTGAAGCTTTCTTT,CSVEAQDLNTEAFF
.,TRBV4-1,.,13,TRBJ1-2,TGCGCCAGCAGCCAAAACATCCTTCATGGCTACACCTTC,CASSQNILHGYTF
.,TRBV5-5,few,15,TRBJ2-3,TGTGCCAGCAGCTTGTTGTCAGGGGGCACAGATACGCAGTATTTT,CASSLLSGGTDTQYF
TRBD1,TRBV3-1/TRBV3-2,.,16,TRBJ2-4,TGTGCCAGCAGCCCATGGACAGGGCCAGACAAAAACATTCAGTACTTC,CASSPWTGPDKNIQYF
.,TRBV18,.,11,TRBJ2-7,TGTGCCAGCTCACTCGCGGACGAGCAGTACTTC,CASSLADEQYF
.,TRBV5-1,.,15,TRBJ2-3,TGCGCCAGCAGCTTGTTCCCAGTTAGCACAGATACGCAGTATTTT,CASSLFPVSTDTQYF
TRBD2,TRBV6-6,.,15,TRBJ2-5,TGTGCCAGCAGTCCCGAGCGGGGGACCCAAGAGACCCAGTACTTC,CASSPERGTQETQYF
TRBD2,TRBV10-3,once,16,TRBJ2-3,TGTGCCATCAGTCTGCTAAGCGGGGCTAGCACAGATACGCAGTATTTT,CAISLLSGASTDTQYF
.,TRBV28,.,15,TRBJ1-4,TGTGCCAGCAGCCCCGGGACAACAACTAATGAAAAACTGTTTTTT,CASSPGTTTNEKLFF
.,TRBV11-2,.,13,TRBJ1-1,TGTGCCAGCAGCCGACAGAGCGGGACTGAAGCTTTCTTT,CASSRQSGTEAFF
.,TRBV3-1/TRBV3-2,.,13,TRBJ1-1,TGTGCCAGCAGCCAGCAGGGGAACACTGAAGCTTTCTTT,CASSQQGNTEAFF
TRBD2,TRBV3-1/TRBV3-2,.,15,TRBJ2-1,TGTGCCAGCAGCCCCACTAGCGGGGATTACAATGAGCAGTTCTTC,CASSPTSGDYNEQFF
.,TRBV2,.,14,TRBJ2-7,TGTGCCAGCAGTGAGGTGGGGAGAGACTACGAGCAGTACTTC,CASSEVGRDYEQYF
.,TRBV27,.,15,TRBJ1-6,TGTGCCAGCAGTTTATTGGGCTCTTATAATTCACCCCTCCACTTT,CASSLLGSYNSPLHF
.,TRBV12-3/TRBV12-4,.,13,TRBJ1-5,TGTGCCAGCAGTTCGTCCAGGAATCAGCCCCAGCATTTT,CASSSSRNQPQHF
.,TRBV4-3,.,15,TRBJ2-3,TGCGCCAGCAGCCAAGGTGGGGAGGGGGGGGATACGCAGTATTTT,CASSQGGEGGDTQYF
.,TRBV3-1/TRBV3-2,.,15,TRBJ2-7,TGTGCCAGCAGCCAAGGGACGGGCGGGCCCTACGAGCAGTACTTC,CASSQGTGGPYEQYF
.,TRBV5-6,.,17,TRBJ1-3,TGTGCCAGCAGCTTCGCCGCAGGGGTGGACTCTGGAAACACCATATATTTT,CASSFAAGVDSGNTIYF
.,TRBV6-5,.,14,TRBJ1-4,TGTGCCAGCAGCAGTGGAATGAGTGGAGTAAAACTGTTTTTT,CASSSGMSGVKLFF
.,TRBV28,.,15,TRBJ1-2,TGTGCCAGCAGTTTATCTTCCAGCGGGGGGTATGGCTACACCTTC,CASSLSSSGGYGYTF
.,TRBV5-1,.,14,TRBJ2-7,TGCGCCAGTCGCAGGGGGGAGAGATCCTACGAGCAGTACTTC,CASRRGERSYEQYF
.,TRBV19,.,13,TRBJ2-2,TGTGCCAGCCGAGGGGCGGGACCAGGGGAGCTGTTTTTT,CASRGAGPGELFF
TRBD1,TRBV2,.,14,TRBJ2-7,TGTGCCAGCAGGGACGGACAGGGGGCCGACGAGCAGTACTTC,CASRDGQGADEQYF
TRBD1,TRBV11-3,.,14,TRBJ2-1,TGTGCCAGCAGCTTCAAGGGGGCCGGCAATGAGCAGTTCTTC,CASSFKGAGNEQFF
TRBD1,TRBV5-1,.,15,TRBJ2-5,TGCGCCAGCAGCTTGGCGGGACAGACGCAAGAGACCCAGTACTTC,CASSLAGQTQETQYF
TRBD2,TRBV5-1,.,15,TRBJ2-1,TGCGCCAGCAGCTTGGAAGCGGGGGCTTACAATGAGCAGTTCTTC,CASSLEAGAYNEQFF
.,TRBV19,.,15,TRBJ1-5,TGTGCCACCAGAACAGGACCTGGAAGCAATCAGCCCCAGCATTTT,CATRTGPGSNQPQHF
.,TRBV6-5,.,15,TRBJ1-5,TGTGCCACCCAACAGCTGGGGCTAACCAATCAGCCCCAGCATTTT,CATQQLGLTNQPQHF